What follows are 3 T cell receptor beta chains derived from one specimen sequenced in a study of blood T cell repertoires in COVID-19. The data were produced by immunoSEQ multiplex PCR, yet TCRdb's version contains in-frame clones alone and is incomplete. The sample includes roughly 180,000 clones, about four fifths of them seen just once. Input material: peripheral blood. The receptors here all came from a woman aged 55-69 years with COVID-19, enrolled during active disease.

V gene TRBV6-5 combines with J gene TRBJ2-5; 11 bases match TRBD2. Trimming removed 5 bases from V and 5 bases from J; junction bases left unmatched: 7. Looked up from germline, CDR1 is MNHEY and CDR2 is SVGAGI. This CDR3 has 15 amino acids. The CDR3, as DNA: TGTGCCAGCAGTCAACTAGCGGGAGTGTTGGAGACCCAGTACTTC. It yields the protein CASSQLAGVLETQYF.

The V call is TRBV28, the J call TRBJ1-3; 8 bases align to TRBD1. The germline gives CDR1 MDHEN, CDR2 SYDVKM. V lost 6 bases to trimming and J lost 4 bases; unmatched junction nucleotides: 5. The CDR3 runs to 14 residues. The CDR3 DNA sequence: TGTGCCAGCAGGAGCCGGGACAGGGGAAACACCATATATTTT. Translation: CASRSRDRGNTIYF.

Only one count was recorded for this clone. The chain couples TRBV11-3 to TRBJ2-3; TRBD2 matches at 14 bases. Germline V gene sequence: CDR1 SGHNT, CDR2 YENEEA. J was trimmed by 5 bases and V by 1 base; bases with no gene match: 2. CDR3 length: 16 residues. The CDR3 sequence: CASSLGGTSGGDTQYF. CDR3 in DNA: TGTGCCAGCAGCTTAGGCGGGACTAGCGGGGGAGATACGCAGTATTTT. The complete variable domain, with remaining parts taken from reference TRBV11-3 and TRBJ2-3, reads EAGVVQSPRYKIIEKKQPVAFWCNPISGHNTLYWYLQNLGQGPELLIRYENEEAVDDSQLPKDRFSAERLKGVDSTLKIQPAELGDSAVYLCASSLGGTSGGDTQYFGPGTRLTVL.